The present T cell receptor beta chain was sequenced within a study of T cells after yellow fever vaccination. Study-wide results and limits: Booster sampling recovered most clones from primary vaccination (96% CD4, over 75% CD8). Of the clonotypes, a small share occurred in both CD4 and CD8 compartments. Compared with primary, the secondary response was weaker and peaked at day 5, not 15.

Universal primer sites and UMIs were introduced during 5'RACE template-switching synthesis of TCR cDNA. TCRdb itself ran the 5' RACE reads through MiXCR, one entry per CDR3 protein. The data show about 350,000 distinct CDR3 sequences, with approximately 4% seen just once and about 26% held by the top ten. This clonotype turned up a few times. The antigen is unknown. Trimming removed 3 bases from V and 4 bases from J; junction bases left unmatched: 12. The germline V gene has CDR1 DFQATT and CDR2 SNEGSKA (reference sequence). The CDR3 totals 16 residues. The sample in question was PBMCs, obtained 5 days after the yellow fever booster vaccination. V gene TRBV20-1 combines with J gene TRBJ1-5; 7 bases align to TRBD1. This TCR derives from a man aged 18-30 years who received the YFV17D yellow fever vaccine. The CDR3 loop is CSASFQGTGVNQPQHF. Written as DNA, the CDR3 is TGCAGTGCTAGCTTCCAGGGAACAGGGGTAAATCAGCCCCAGCATTTT.